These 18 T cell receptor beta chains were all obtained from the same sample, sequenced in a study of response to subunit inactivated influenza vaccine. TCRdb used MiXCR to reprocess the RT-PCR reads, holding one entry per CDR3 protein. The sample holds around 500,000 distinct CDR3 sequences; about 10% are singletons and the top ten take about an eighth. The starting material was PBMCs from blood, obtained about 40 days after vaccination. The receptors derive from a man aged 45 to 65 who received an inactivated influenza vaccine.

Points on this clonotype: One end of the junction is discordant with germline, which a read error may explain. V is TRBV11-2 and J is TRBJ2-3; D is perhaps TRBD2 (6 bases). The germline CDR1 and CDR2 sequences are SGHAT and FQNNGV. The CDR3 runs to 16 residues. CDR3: CASSLDYLGGSDTQYF. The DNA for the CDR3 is TGTGCCAGCAGCTTAGATTATCTGGGGGGTTCAGATACTCAGTATTTT.

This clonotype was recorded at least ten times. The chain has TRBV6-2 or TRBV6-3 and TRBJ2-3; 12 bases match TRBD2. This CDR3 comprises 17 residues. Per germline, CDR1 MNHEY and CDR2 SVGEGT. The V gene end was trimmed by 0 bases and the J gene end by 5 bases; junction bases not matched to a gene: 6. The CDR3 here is CASSYSILAGGKDTQYF. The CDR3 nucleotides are TGTGCCAGCAGTTACTCGATACTAGCGGGAGGTAAAGATACGCAGTATTTT.

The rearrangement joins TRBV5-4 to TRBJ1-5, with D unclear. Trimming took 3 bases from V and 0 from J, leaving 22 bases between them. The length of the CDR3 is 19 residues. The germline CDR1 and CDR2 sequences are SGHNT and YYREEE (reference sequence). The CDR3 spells CASSSVGGFWAYSNQPQHF. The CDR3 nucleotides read TGTGCCAGCAGCTCGGTAGGAGGTTTCTGGGCCTATAGCAATCAGCCCCAGCATTTT. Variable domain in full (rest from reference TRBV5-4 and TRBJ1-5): ETGVTQSPTHLIKTRGQQVTLRCSSQSGHNTVSWYQQALGQGPQFIFQYYREEENGRGNFPPRFSGLQFPNYSSELNVNALELDDSALYLCASSSVGGFWAYSNQPQHFGDGTRLSIL.

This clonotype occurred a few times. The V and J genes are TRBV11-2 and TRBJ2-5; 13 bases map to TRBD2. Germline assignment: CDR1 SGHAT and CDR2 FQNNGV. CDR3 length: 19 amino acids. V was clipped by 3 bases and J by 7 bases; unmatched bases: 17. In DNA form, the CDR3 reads TGTGCCAGCAGCTTGCAGACACCAGGACTAGCGGGGGTTGACGGGACCCAGTACTTC. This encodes CASSLQTPGLAGVDGTQYF. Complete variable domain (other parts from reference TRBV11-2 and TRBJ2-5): EAGVAQSPRYKIIEKRQSVAFWCNPISGHATLYWYQQILGQGPKLLIQFQNNGVVDDSQLPKDRFSAERLKGVDSTLKIQPAKLEDSAVYLCASSLQTPGLAGVDGTQYFGPGTRLLVL.

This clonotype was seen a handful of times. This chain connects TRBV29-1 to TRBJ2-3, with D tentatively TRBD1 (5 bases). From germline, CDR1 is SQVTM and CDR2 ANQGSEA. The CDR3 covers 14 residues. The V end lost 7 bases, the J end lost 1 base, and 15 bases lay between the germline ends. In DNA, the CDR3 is TGCAGCGCTACGGCAGGGTCCGGCACAGATACGCAGTATTTT. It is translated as CSATAGSGTDTQYF.

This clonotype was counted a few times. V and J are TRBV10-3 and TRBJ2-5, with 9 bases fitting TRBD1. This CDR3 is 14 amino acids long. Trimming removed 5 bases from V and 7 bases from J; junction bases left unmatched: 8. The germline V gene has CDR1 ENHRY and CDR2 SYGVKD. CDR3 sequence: CAISSGQGRGTQYF. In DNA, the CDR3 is TGTGCCATCAGTTCCGGACAGGGGAGGGGGACCCAGTACTTC.

The DNA of the CDR3 is TGTGCCAGCAGCCAAGGTTGGCTAGCAGGTGAGCAGTTCTTC. Translating it yields CASSQGWLAGEQFF. V gene TRBV7-2 combines with J gene TRBJ2-1; D is possibly TRBD2 (5 bases). This CDR3 contains 14 residues. V was trimmed by 5 bases and J by 9 bases, leaving 17 bases between them. Germline lookup yields CDR1 SGHTA and CDR2 FQGNSA.

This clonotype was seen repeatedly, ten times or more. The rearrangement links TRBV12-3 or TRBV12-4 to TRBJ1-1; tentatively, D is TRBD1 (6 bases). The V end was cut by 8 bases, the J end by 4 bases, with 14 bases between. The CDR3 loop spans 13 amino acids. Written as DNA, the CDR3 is TGTGCCAGCCAATTGCAGGGGTTCACTGAAGCTTTCTTT. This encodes CASQLQGFTEAFF.

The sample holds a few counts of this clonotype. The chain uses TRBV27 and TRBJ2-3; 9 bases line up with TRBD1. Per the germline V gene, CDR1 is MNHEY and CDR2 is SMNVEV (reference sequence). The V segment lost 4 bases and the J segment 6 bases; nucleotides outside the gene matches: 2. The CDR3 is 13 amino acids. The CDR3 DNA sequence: TGTGCCAGCAGTTGGACAGGGGTGGATACGCAGTATTTT. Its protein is CASSWTGVDTQYF.

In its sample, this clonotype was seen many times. The CDR3 here is CASSLDRRGNNQPQHF. The CDR3 nucleotides are TGTGCCAGCAGCTTAGATCGGAGGGGGAACAATCAGCCCCAGCATTTT. V is TRBV11-2 and J is TRBJ1-5, with a weak D call TRBD1 (6 bases). Germline assignment: CDR1 SGHAT and CDR2 FQNNGV. The V gene lost 0 bases and the J gene lost 3 bases, with 12 bases spanning the gap. This CDR3 spans 16 amino acids.

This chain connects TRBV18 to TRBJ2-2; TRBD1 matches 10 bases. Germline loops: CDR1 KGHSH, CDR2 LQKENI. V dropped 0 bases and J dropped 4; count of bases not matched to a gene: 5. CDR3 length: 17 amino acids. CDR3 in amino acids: CASSPPTGGEITGELFF. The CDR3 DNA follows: TGTGCCAGCTCACCACCGACAGGGGGCGAGATCACCGGGGAGCTGTTTTTT.

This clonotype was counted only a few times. CDR3 coding DNA: TGCAGCGTTGAAGCCACCGGACTAGCGGGGCGCTACAATGAGCAGTTCTTC. Its translation is CSVEATGLAGRYNEQFF. The V call is TRBV29-1, the J call TRBJ2-1; 12 bases are a match to TRBD2. The CDR3 runs 17 residues. Trimming removed 1 base from V and 3 bases from J; junction bases left unmatched: 7. Germline V gene data show CDR1 as SQVTM and CDR2 as ANQGSEA.

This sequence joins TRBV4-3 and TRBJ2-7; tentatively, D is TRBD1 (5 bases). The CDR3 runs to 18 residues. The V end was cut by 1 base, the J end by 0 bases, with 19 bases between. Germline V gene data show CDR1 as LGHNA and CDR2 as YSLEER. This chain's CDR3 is CASSQGHGQGFSSYEQYF. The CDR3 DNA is TGCGCCAGCAGCCAAGGGCATGGGCAGGGATTTTCCTCCTACGAGCAGTACTTC.

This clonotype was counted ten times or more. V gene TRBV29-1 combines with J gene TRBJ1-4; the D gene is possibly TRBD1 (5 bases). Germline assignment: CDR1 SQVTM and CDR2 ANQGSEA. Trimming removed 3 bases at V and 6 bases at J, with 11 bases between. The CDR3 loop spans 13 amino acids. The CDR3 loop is CSVDGGWDEKLFF. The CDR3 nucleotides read TGCAGCGTTGACGGGGGTTGGGATGAAAAACTGTTTTTT. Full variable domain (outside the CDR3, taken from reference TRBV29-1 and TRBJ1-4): SAVISQKPSRDICQRGTSLTIQCQVDSQVTMMFWYRQQPGQSLTLIATANQGSEATYESGFVIDKFPISRPNLTFSTLTVSNMSPEDSSIYLCSVDGGWDEKLFFGSGTQLSVL.

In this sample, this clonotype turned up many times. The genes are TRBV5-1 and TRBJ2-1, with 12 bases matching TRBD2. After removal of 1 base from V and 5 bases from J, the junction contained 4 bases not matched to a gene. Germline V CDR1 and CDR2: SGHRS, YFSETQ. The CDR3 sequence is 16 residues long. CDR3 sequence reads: CASSLPWTSGNNEQFF. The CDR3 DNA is TGCGCCAGCAGCTTGCCTTGGACTAGCGGGAACAATGAGCAGTTCTTC.

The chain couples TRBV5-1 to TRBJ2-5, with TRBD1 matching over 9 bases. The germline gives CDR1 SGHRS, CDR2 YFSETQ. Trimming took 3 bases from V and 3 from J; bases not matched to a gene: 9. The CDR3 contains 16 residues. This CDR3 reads CASSSGTGSFEETQYF. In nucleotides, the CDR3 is TGCGCCAGCAGCTCCGGGACAGGGTCCTTCGAAGAGACCCAGTACTTC.

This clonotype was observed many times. The CDR3: CASSPGGANEQFF. As DNA, the CDR3 is TGTGCCAGCTCACCTGGGGGCGCCAATGAGCAGTTCTTC. The chain combines TRBV18 with TRBJ2-1; possibly TRBD1 for D (6 bases). The CDR3 runs to 13 residues. Per the germline V gene, CDR1 is KGHSH and CDR2 is LQKENI. The V and J ends lost 3 bases and 6 bases respectively, with 9 bases between them.

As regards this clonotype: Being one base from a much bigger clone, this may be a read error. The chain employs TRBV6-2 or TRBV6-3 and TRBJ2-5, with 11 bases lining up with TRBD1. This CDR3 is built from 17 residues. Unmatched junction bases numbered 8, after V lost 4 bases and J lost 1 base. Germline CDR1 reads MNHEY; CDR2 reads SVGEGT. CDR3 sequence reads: CASSSGQGVVLQETQYF. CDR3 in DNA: TGTGCCAGCAGTTCGGGACAGGGGGTTGTCCTCCAAGAGACCCAGTACTTC.